The rows below give T cell receptor beta chains drawn from one sample of a study of cytomegalovirus exposure and HLA in healthy donors. Using immunoSEQ multiplex PCR, the repertoire was profiled, and TCRdb retains in-frame clones only, with some absent. Here the sample spans hundreds of thousands of clones, about three quarters being singletons. The sample was PBMCs. The receptor set was obtained from a male donor in good health and CMV-seronegative. The CDR3 runs from the conserved cysteine through the conserved F or W. Fields, in order: V gene, D gene, clone size, J gene, CDR3 protein, CDR3 DNA. D genes are given only for firm matches. Rows give clone size only sometimes, using once, few, many, or a class for an expanded clone.

TRBV10-3	.	.	TRBJ2-3	CAITDPGLLGDTQYF	TGTGCCATCACCGACCCCGGACTACTCGGGGATACGCAGTATTTT
TRBV25-1	.	few	TRBJ1-1	CASSEYNSEAFF	TGTGCCAGCAGTGAATACAACAGTGAAGCTTTCTTT
TRBV30	.	.	TRBJ1-1	CAWTVGRANTEAFF	TGTGCCTGGACCGTCGGCAGGGCGAACACTGAAGCTTTCTTT
TRBV27	.	few	TRBJ2-5	CASSRYQGRGETQYF	TGTGCCAGCAGTCGATACCAGGGGAGGGGAGAGACCCAGTACTTC
TRBV7-3	.	few	TRBJ1-1	CASSLTGGLSNTEAFF	TGTGCCAGCAGCTTAACCGGGGGACTGTCGAACACTGAAGCTTTCTTT
TRBV18	.	.	TRBJ1-2	CASSPAGEANYYGYTF	TGTGCCAGCTCACCGGCCGGGGAGGCAAATTACTATGGCTACACCTTC
TRBV5-1	.	.	TRBJ2-2	CASSFVGLGNTGELFF	TGCGCCAGCAGCTTCGTCGGACTGGGGAACACCGGGGAGCTGTTTTTT
TRBV28	.	.	TRBJ2-7	CASSSGPRYEQYF	TGTGCCAGCAGTTCAGGGCCCAGGTACGAGCAGTACTTC
TRBV29-1	.	.	TRBJ1-1	CSVEGQTNTEAFF	TGCAGCGTTGAAGGACAGACGAACACTGAAGCTTTCTTT
TRBV9	.	.	TRBJ2-7	CASSADTREQYF	TGTGCCAGCAGCGCAGACACTCGCGAGCAGTACTTC
TRBV4-3	TRBD2	.	TRBJ2-1	CASSQEKRGGSYNEQFF	TGCGCCAGCAGCCAAGAAAAGCGGGGGGGCTCCTACAATGAGCAGTTCTTC
TRBV7-9	TRBD1	.	TRBJ1-1	CSSSPPRDRGLGTEAFF	TGTTCCAGCAGCCCCCCGAGGGACAGGGGGCTGGGCACTGAAGCTTTCTTT
TRBV10-2	TRBD1	.	TRBJ1-5	CASSESLQGNQPQHF	TGCGCCAGCAGTGAGTCGTTACAGGGGAATCAGCCCCAGCATTTT
TRBV19	.	.	TRBJ1-1	CASSIGAVNTEAFF	TGTGCCAGTAGTATTGGTGCAGTGAACACTGAAGCTTTCTTT
TRBV19	TRBD1	.	TRBJ1-6	CASSPPGGSYNSPLHF	TGTGCCAGTAGCCCTCCAGGGGGTTCCTATAATTCACCCCTCCACTTT
TRBV18	TRBD1	.	TRBJ2-3	CASSPLQGSTDTQYF	TGTGCCAGCTCACCTCTACAGGGGAGCACAGATACGCAGTATTTT
TRBV4-3	TRBD1	.	TRBJ2-5	CASSHRTGVQQYF	TGCGCCAGCAGCCACAGGACAGGGGTACAGCAGTACTTC
TRBV7-7	TRBD2	once	TRBJ2-1	CASSLLAEAYNEQFF	TGTGCTAGCAGCTTACTAGCGGAGGCCTACAATGAGCAGTTCTTC
TRBV28	.	.	TRBJ1-4	CASSPDIALWGEKLFF	TGTGCCAGCAGTCCGGACATAGCTCTCTGGGGTGAAAAACTGTTTTTT
TRBV6-5	.	.	TRBJ2-1	CASSFSSYNEQFF	TGTGCCAGCTCCTTTAGCTCCTACAATGAGCAGTTCTTC
TRBV19	.	.	TRBJ1-1	CASRSNRGMNTEAFF	TGTGCCAGTAGATCAAATCGAGGAATGAACACTGAAGCTTTCTTT
TRBV5-1	.	.	TRBJ1-4	CASSDRATNEKLFF	TGCGCCAGCAGCGACCGGGCAACTAATGAAAAACTGTTTTTT
TRBV5-1	TRBD1	.	TRBJ2-7	CASSLGQGSYEQYF	TGCGCCAGCAGCTTGGGACAGGGGTCCTACGAGCAGTACTTC
TRBV28	.	.	TRBJ2-4	CASSLESGLAKNIQYF	TGTGCCAGCAGTTTAGAAAGCGGGCTAGCCAAAAACATTCAGTACTTC